The 2 T cell receptor beta chains presented below share a single source sample, sequenced in a study of response to subunit inactivated influenza vaccine. Using its own MiXCR run on the RT-PCR reads, TCRdb lists one record per CDR3 protein. The sample lists about 500,000 distinct CDR3 sequences; approximately 7.8% were seen once. The specimen comprised PBMCs from blood, sampled less than 30 months after vaccination. The receptors originated from a man aged 50 to 69 who received an inactivated influenza vaccine.

This chain links TRBV3-1 with TRBJ2-7; D ambiguous. The CDR3 has 14 amino acids. V was pared by 2 bases and J by 0 bases, with 8 bases between. CDR1 and CDR2 (germline): LGHDT, YNNKEL (reference sequence). The CDR3: CASSQRLSSYEQYF. DNA of the CDR3: TGTGCCAGCAGCCAACGACTGAGCTCCTACGAGCAGTACTTC.

In this sample, this clonotype turned up many times. V usage is TRBV20-1 and J usage is TRBJ2-1; 9 nucleotides match TRBD2. Germline V gene lookup returns CDR1 DFQATT and CDR2 SNEGSKA (reference sequence). The CDR3 extends over 14 amino acids. After removal of 6 bases from V and 6 bases from J, the junction contained 9 bases not matched to a gene. In nucleotides, the CDR3 is TGCAGTGCGATAGGGGGACTAGCAGTCAATGAGCAGTTCTTC. Its protein is CSAIGGLAVNEQFF.